The clone carrying this T cell receptor beta chain appeared a few times. This sample was included in a study of cytomegalovirus exposure and HLA in healthy donors. The germline V and J ends were trimmed by 8 bases and 0 bases, with 14 bases remaining between them. This CDR3 contains 15 residues. Germline V gene data show CDR1 as MNHNY and CDR2 as SVGAGI (reference sequence). PCR primers comprised 60 Vbeta and 13 Jbeta primers. Generated by immunoSEQ multiplex PCR, the TCRdb table keeps only in-frame clones and is missing some. The sample records fewer than 150,000 clones, roughly 76% being singletons.

This receptor was identified in a human donor in good health. Specimen: PBMCs. The chain has TRBV6-6 and TRBJ1-3; tentatively, D is TRBD1 (5 bases). CDR3 residues: CASVPSQGSGNTIYF. The CDR3 bases are TGTGCCAGCGTCCCCAGTCAGGGCTCTGGAAACACCATATATTTT.